What follows are 32 T cell receptor beta chains derived from one specimen sequenced in a study of blood T cell repertoires in COVID-19. TCRdb keeps only in-frame clones here, not all; method: immunoSEQ multiplex PCR. The data show about 130,000 clones, over 75% seen once. Source material: peripheral blood. Source of these receptors: a human donor in a cohort sampled during active COVID-19.

V is TRBV11-3 and J is TRBJ2-1; 12 nucleotides align to TRBD2. Germline V gene lookup returns CDR1 SGHNT and CDR2 YENEEA. This CDR3 has 18 amino acids. J lost 0 bases, V lost 4 bases, and 7 bases had no gene match. The CDR3 sequence: CASSSLAGGLSSYNEQFF. As DNA, the CDR3 is TGTGCCAGCAGCTCCCTAGCGGGAGGGCTTTCCTCCTACAATGAGCAGTTCTTC.

The chain links TRBV6-5 to TRBJ2-5, with 11 bases fitting TRBD1. The CDR3 runs 16 residues. Germline CDR1 and CDR2: MNHEY and SVGAGI. V shed 2 bases, J shed 4 bases, and the junction held 6 bases outside the gene matches. The CDR3 bases are TGTGCCAGCAGTTACCTAGGACAGGGGGCCCGAGAGACCCAGTACTTC. Protein product: CASSYLGQGARETQYF.

This chain uses TRBV12-3 or TRBV12-4 with TRBJ2-1; D is perhaps TRBD1 (5 bases). The CDR3 spans 11 residues. The V gene lost 7 bases and the J gene lost 4 bases, with 5 bases spanning the gap. The CDR3 sequence: CASTGYNEQFF. CDR3 bases: TGTGCCAGCACAGGGTACAATGAGCAGTTCTTC.

V gene TRBV5-1 combines with J gene TRBJ2-3; weak D call: TRBD2 (5 bases). The germline CDR1 and CDR2 sequences are SGHRS and YFSETQ. Trimming left V 5 bases short and J 4 bases short, with 17 bases between. This CDR3 has 15 residues. CDR3 bases: TGCGCCAGCAGTTTAGGATCACCCGGGGCAGATACGCAGTATTTT. Its protein is CASSLGSPGADTQYF.

Comments on this clone: This clone may be a read error of a much larger clone one base away. V is TRBV7-2 and J is TRBJ1-6, with 9 bases lining up with TRBD1. The CDR3 consists of 14 residues. Germline CDR1 and CDR2: SGHTA and FQGNSA. V shed 4 bases and J 7 bases; nucleotides not matched to a gene: 2. CDR3 in DNA: TGTGCCAGCAGCTCTGGACAGGGGAATTCACCCCTCCACTTT. It codes for CASSSGQGNSPLHF.

In regard to this clone: Within the sample, other DNA sequences also encode this same CDR3. The genes are TRBV7-3 and TRBJ2-3, with 7 bases identical to TRBD1. The CDR3 totals 14 residues. The V and J ends lost 2 bases and 1 base, in that order; junction bases with no gene match: 0. Germline V lookup: CDR1 SGHTA, CDR2 FQGTGA. CDR3 in DNA: TGTGCCAGCAGCTTACAGGGGGGCACAGATACGCAGTATTTT. The encoded protein is CASSLQGGTDTQYF.

V is TRBV6-2 or TRBV6-3 and J is TRBJ1-6; the match to TRBD1 covers 8 bases. The CDR3 extends over 15 amino acids. V was clipped by 5 bases and J by 9 bases; unmatched bases: 9. CDR1 MNHEY and CDR2 SVGEGT come from the germline V gene. CDR3 sequence: CASSTSGGQGSPLHF. CDR3 sequence (DNA): TGTGCCAGCAGTACTTCAGGGGGCCAAGGTTCACCCCTCCACTTT.

This chain connects TRBV7-2 to TRBJ2-7, with a tentative D call TRBD2 (6 bases). Looked up from germline, CDR1 is SGHTA and CDR2 is FQGNSA. The V end lost 5 bases, the J end lost 1 base, and 15 bases lay between the germline ends. CDR3 size: 15 residues. The chain's CDR3 is CASSVSLGGSYEQYF. The CDR3 nucleotides are TGTGCCAGCAGCGTTTCTCTAGGAGGGTCCTACGAGCAGTACTTC.

CDR3: CAWSAPRLAGNNEQFF. Here the CDR3 DNA reads TGTGCCTGGAGTGCACCAAGACTAGCGGGTAACAATGAGCAGTTCTTC. The chain is built from TRBV30 and TRBJ2-1; 10 bases map to TRBD2. CDR1 is GTSNPN, CDR2 SVGIG, per germline (reference sequence). Unmatched junction bases numbered 8, after V lost 1 base and J lost 5 bases. The CDR3 totals 16 residues.

V usage is TRBV7-2 and J usage is TRBJ1-2; the D gene is possibly TRBD1 (5 bases). This CDR3 comprises 14 residues. Per germline, CDR1 SGHTA and CDR2 FQGNSA. With 5 bases removed from V and 0 bases from J, the gap between germline ends came to 10 bases. CDR3: CASSQDTSNYGYTF. CDR3 DNA sequence: TGTGCCAGCAGCCAGGACACCTCTAACTATGGCTACACCTTC.

The chain joins TRBV6-6 to TRBJ1-1; TRBD1 is a possible D gene (5 bases). V was trimmed by 5 bases and J by 1 base, leaving 8 bases between them. The CDR3 is 13 amino acids. Germline loops: CDR1 MNHNY, CDR2 SVGAGI (reference sequence). The DNA for the CDR3 is TGTGCCAGCAGTGTTGGACAGAACACTGAAGCTTTCTTT. It codes for CASSVGQNTEAFF.

The chain joins TRBV5-5 to TRBJ2-3; 8 bases match TRBD2. The CDR3 totals 16 residues. Losses at the gene ends were 0 bases for V and 0 bases for J; bases not matched to a gene: 3. The germline gives CDR1 SGHKS, CDR2 YYEKEE (reference sequence). The CDR3 region has the DNA TGTGCCAGCAGCTTGGGGCCGGGAGGGAGCACAGATACGCAGTATTTT. Translating it yields CASSLGPGGSTDTQYF.

This clone was seen only once. The V gene is TRBV11-2, the J gene TRBJ2-1; 7 positions agree with TRBD2. CDR3 length equals 15 residues. After removal of 2 bases from V and 5 bases from J, the junction contained 6 bases not matched to a gene. Germline assignment: CDR1 SGHAT and CDR2 FQNNGV. The CDR3 DNA is TGTGCCAGCAGCTTACGCCCCCGGGGGGACAATGAGCAGTTCTTC. It encodes CASSLRPRGDNEQFF.

The V and J genes are TRBV27 and TRBJ1-2; 8 nucleotides align to TRBD1. Germline loops: CDR1 MNHEY, CDR2 SMNVEV (reference sequence). J was trimmed by 8 bases and V by 5 bases; bases with no gene match: 13. This CDR3 region has 15 residues. The CDR3 DNA sequence: TGTGCCAGCAGTCAAGGACAGGGAAGGGCGAGGGGCTACACCTTC. Its protein is CASSQGQGRARGYTF.

This clone was detected a few times. The chain couples TRBV19 to TRBJ2-7; maybe TRBD2 (7 bases). Deletions cut 2 bases from V and 2 bases from J, with 16 bases between. Germline CDR1 is LNHDA and CDR2 is SQIVND (reference sequence). The CDR3 covers 16 residues. CDR3 in amino acids: CASSISSGGFAYEQYF. The CDR3, as DNA: TGTGCCAGTAGTATATCCTCGGGGGGCTTCGCCTACGAGCAGTACTTC.

The CDR3 region is CASSQDWTDYGYTF. As DNA, the CDR3 is TGCGCCAGCAGCCAAGATTGGACAGATTATGGCTACACCTTC. This chain links TRBV4-3 with TRBJ1-2, with D tentatively TRBD1 (6 bases). The germline gives CDR1 LGHNA, CDR2 YSLEER. The CDR3 spans 14 residues. V lost 0 bases and J lost 5, with 10 bases in between.

The chain links TRBV3-1 (or the pseudogene TRBV3-2) to TRBJ1-1, with D hard to call. The germline V gene has CDR1 LGHDT and CDR2 YNNKEL (reference sequence). This CDR3 spans 13 amino acids. The V end lost 7 bases, the J end lost 3 bases, and 12 bases lay between the germline ends. CDR3 DNA: TGTGCCAGCAAACAGACCCCGGACACTGAAGCTTTCTTT. It codes for CASKQTPDTEAFF.

The V and J genes are TRBV11-2 and TRBJ1-1, with TRBD1 matching over 10 bases. The length of the CDR3 is 14 residues. From germline, CDR1 is SGHAT and CDR2 FQNNGV. Germline trimming cut 5 bases from V and 2 bases from J; bases unmatched to any gene: 2. CDR3 residues: CASSATGGNTEAFF. The CDR3 bases are TGTGCCAGCAGCGCGACAGGGGGCAACACTGAAGCTTTCTTT.

The J gene is TRBJ1-1, the V gene TRBV19; D is unclear. The CDR3 runs 14 residues. The germline V and J ends were trimmed by 0 bases and 6 bases, with 11 bases remaining between them. Germline assignment: CDR1 LNHDA and CDR2 SQIVND (reference sequence). The CDR3 DNA is TGTGCCAGTAGTATAGACGGGAATCGACCTGAAGCTTTCTTT. It is translated as CASSIDGNRPEAFF.

This chain uses TRBV3-1 (or the pseudogene TRBV3-2) with TRBJ2-2; no firm D call. V lost 5 bases, J lost 4 bases, and 5 bases lay in between. The CDR3 has 12 amino acids. Germline loops: CDR1 LGHDT, CDR2 YNNKEL (reference sequence). CDR3 residues: CASSIGTGELFF. DNA of the CDR3: TGTGCCAGCAGCATCGGCACCGGGGAGCTGTTTTTT.

CDR3 region: CASSVGIGGNNEQFF. Here the CDR3 DNA reads TGTGCCAGCAGCGTAGGTATAGGGGGAAACAATGAGCAGTTCTTC. The chain links TRBV9 to TRBJ2-1; TRBD1 might be the D (6 bases). The CDR3 consists of 15 residues. CDR1 and CDR2 from the germline V gene are SGDLS and YYNGEE. Trimming shortened V by 0 bases and J by 5 bases, and 12 bases separated the two germline ends.

This clone occurred once. The chain combines TRBV11-2 with TRBJ1-4; the D is unclear. V was clipped by 2 bases and J by 3 bases, with 7 bases between them. The CDR3 is made up of 14 amino acids. Germline V gene data show CDR1 as SGHAT and CDR2 as FQNNGV. Written as DNA, the CDR3 is TGTGCCAGCAGCTTATGGAGGGCTAATGAAAAACTGTTTTTT. Translating gives CASSLWRANEKLFF.

The chain recombines TRBV27 with TRBJ2-7; perhaps TRBD1 as D (6 bases). Germline V lookup: CDR1 MNHEY, CDR2 SMNVEV (reference sequence). The length of the CDR3 is 13 residues. V lost 10 bases, J lost 6 bases, and 19 bases lay in between. CDR3 in amino acids: CATALTRGVEQYF. The CDR3 nucleotides are TGTGCCACAGCCTTAACCAGGGGAGTCGAGCAGTACTTC.

In DNA form, the CDR3 reads TGTGCCAGTTTGGGGCAGGCGAACACCGGGGAGCTGTTTTTT. Residues: CASLGQANTGELFF. V usage is TRBV19 and J usage is TRBJ2-2, with D tentatively TRBD1 (5 bases). V was pared by 8 bases and J by 0 bases, with 10 bases between. CDR1 is LNHDA, CDR2 SQIVND, per germline (reference sequence). CDR3 length: 14 residues.

This rearrangement joins TRBV5-1 to TRBJ2-5; D might be TRBD1 (6 bases). Germline-derived CDR1 and CDR2 are SGHRS and YFSETQ. The CDR3 is 15 residues long. The ends were cut back, 6 bases at V and 1 base at J, with 16 bases in the middle. The CDR3 region is CASTPLPTGQETQYF. CDR3 nucleotide sequence: TGCGCCAGCACCCCACTTCCGACAGGCCAAGAGACCCAGTACTTC.

The chain employs TRBV9 and TRBJ2-7; 10 positions match TRBD2. Unmatched junction bases numbered 9, after V lost 4 bases and J lost 2 bases. The CDR3 length is 16 residues. CDR1 is SGDLS, CDR2 YYNGEE, per germline. CDR3 amino acids: CASSPTLAGGPYEQYF. DNA of the CDR3: TGTGCCAGCAGCCCCACTTTAGCGGGGGGCCCCTACGAGCAGTACTTC.

This clone has a single count. The rearrangement uses TRBV7-9 and TRBJ2-1, with TRBD1 matching 7 bases. The CDR3 has 14 amino acids. Unmatched junction bases numbered 4, after V lost 5 bases and J lost 3 bases. Looked up from germline, CDR1 is SEHNR and CDR2 is FQNEAQ (reference sequence). CDR3 protein: CASSIQGFYNEQFF. CDR3 DNA sequence: TGTGCCAGCAGCATACAGGGGTTCTACAATGAGCAGTTCTTC.

The DNA for the CDR3 is TGTGCCAGCAGCCTAAAGACATTCTACGAGCAGTACGTC. Translated, it gives CASSLKTFYEQYV. This chain uses TRBV5-4 with TRBJ2-7; D not resolved. Trimming stripped 4 bases from V and 3 bases from J, with 11 bases between. The CDR3 covers 13 residues. CDR1 and CDR2 (germline): SGHNT, YYREEE (reference sequence).

The CDR3 region is CASSFLQGTQETQYF. In nucleotides, the CDR3 is TGCGCCAGCAGCTTTTTACAGGGAACCCAAGAGACCCAGTACTTC. The rearrangement links TRBV5-1 to TRBJ2-5; D is possibly TRBD1 (6 bases). Germline V gene sequence: CDR1 SGHRS, CDR2 YFSETQ. The V gene lost 2 bases and the J gene lost 1 base, with 12 bases spanning the gap. The CDR3 is 15 residues long.

This chain joins TRBV7-2 and TRBJ1-3; 8 bases map to TRBD1. Germline V gene data show CDR1 as SGHTA and CDR2 as FQGNSA. V lost 4 bases to trimming and J lost 1 base; unmatched junction nucleotides: 3. The CDR3 consists of 15 residues. In DNA, the CDR3 is TGTGCCAGCAGCTATACAGGGGGGTCTGGAAACACCATATATTTT. Residues: CASSYTGGSGNTIYF.

The gene calls are TRBV6-5 and TRBJ1-6; D is possibly TRBD1 (6 bases). The CDR3 is made up of 14 amino acids. Germline V CDR1 and CDR2: MNHEY, SVGAGI. Trimming pared 2 bases from V and 10 bases from J, leaving 12 bases between. The CDR3 sequence is CASSYGPGESPLHF. CDR3 coding DNA: TGTGCCAGCAGTTACGGGCCAGGGGAATCACCCCTCCACTTT.

This clone appeared a few times. V usage is TRBV5-1 and J usage is TRBJ1-2, with a tentative D call TRBD1 (6 bases). The CDR3 is made up of 15 amino acids. The V gene's germline CDR1 is SGHRS and CDR2 YFSETQ. Trimming cost V 2 bases and J 6 bases, with 17 bases left between them. Written as DNA, the CDR3 is TGCGCCAGCAGCTTAGTGGCAGGGGATATCCATGGCTACACCTTC. Its translation is CASSLVAGDIHGYTF.